This passage covers 10 T cell receptor beta chains from one sample sequenced in a study of Graves' ophthalmopathy and Graves' hyperthyroidism. RNA transcripts yielded amplified TCR beta CDR3 regions. First-round RT-PCR used HTBI primers; second-round multiplex PCR followed. TCRdb re-analysed the multiplex PCR reads in MiXCR, keeping a single row per CDR3 protein. The table has about 240,000 distinct CDR3 sequences, around 50% seen once; the top ten hold approximately 44%. Sequencing input: peripheral blood. These receptors were obtained from an adult man with Graves' ophthalmopathy.

J is TRBJ2-7 and V is TRBV10-3; tentatively, D is TRBD1 (6 bases). V was cut by 10 bases and J by 7 bases, with 20 bases left in between. Germline V lookup: CDR1 ENHRY, CDR2 SYGVKD. The length of the CDR3 is 13 residues. This CDR3 reads CASSDSSGEEQYF. For the CDR3, the DNA is TGTGCCAGCAGCGACTCCTCAGGGGAGGAGCAGTACTTC.

This chain connects TRBV2 to TRBJ1-6, with a weak D call TRBD1 (5 bases). This CDR3 is built from 15 residues. CDR1 SNHLY and CDR2 FYNNEI come from the germline V gene. Between the trimmed V and J ends, which lost 4 bases and 8 bases, there was a span of 15 bases. The CDR3 DNA is TGTGCCAGCAGTGGGGGGGGGATAAGGGATTCACCCCTCCACTTT. Protein sequence: CASSGGGIRDSPLHF.

The chain couples TRBV19 to TRBJ2-3, with D unclear. Germline V gene lookup returns CDR1 LNHDA and CDR2 SQIVND (reference sequence). This CDR3 is built from 14 residues. V lost 4 bases and J lost 0, with 8 bases in between. This CDR3 reads CASSSGDSTDTQYF. The CDR3 DNA reads TGTGCCAGTAGTAGCGGAGATAGCACAGATACGCAGTATTTT.

A remark on this clonotype: A read error is likely, as this CDR3 ends without the conserved phenylalanine or tryptophan. It is unclear where the CDR3 begins or ends on the DNA, so no DNA is shown, and the CDR3 is as TCRdb lists it. The J gene is TRBJ2-7, the V gene TRBV7-3; the table assigns TRBD1, which was not confirmed against the DNA. The length of the CDR3 is 10 amino acids, counting both ends. Germline CDR1 and CDR2: SGHTA and FQGTGA. CDR3 in amino acids: CASSLTGGRL.

The chain combines TRBV2 with TRBJ2-7; no firm D call. Germline V gene lookup returns CDR1 SNHLY and CDR2 FYNNEI. The V gene lost 6 bases and the J gene lost 6 bases, with 12 bases spanning the gap. The length of the CDR3 is 12 residues. CDR3 sequence reads: CASSQAKGEQYF. For the CDR3, the DNA is TGTGCCAGCAGCCAAGCCAAGGGCGAGCAGTACTTC.

This chain joins TRBV9 and TRBJ2-2, with D perhaps matching TRBD2 (6 bases). The CDR3 length is 15 residues. Trimming cost V 9 bases and J 4 bases, with 19 bases left between them. Looked up from germline, CDR1 is SGDLS and CDR2 is YYNGEE. CDR3 protein: CATSYGREGTGELFF. The DNA of the CDR3 is TGTGCCACCAGTTACGGGCGGGAAGGCACCGGGGAGCTGTTTTTT.

In this sample, this clonotype turned up a few times. The chain recombines TRBV28 with TRBJ2-6; D might be TRBD1 (6 bases). V lost 4 bases, J lost 0 bases, and 16 bases lay in between. The CDR3 loop spans 18 amino acids. Germline V gene sequence: CDR1 MDHEN, CDR2 SYDVKM. The CDR3 bases are TGTGCCAGCAGTTCCCCGACAGGACCCAACTCTGGGGCCAACGTCCTGACTTTC. Protein: CASSSPTGPNSGANVLTF. Combining the CDR3 with reference TRBV28 and TRBJ2-6 gives the whole variable domain DVKVTQSSRYLVKRTGEKVFLECVQDMDHENMFWYRQDPGLGLRLIYFSYDVKMKEKGDIPEGYSVSREKKERFSLILESASTNQTSMYLCASSSPTGPNSGANVLTFGAGSRLTVL.

In its sample, this clonotype was seen many times. The chain joins TRBV19 to TRBJ2-7; D remains unclear. This CDR3 region has 11 residues. With 11 bases removed from V and 3 bases from J, the gap between germline ends came to 11 bases. Germline-derived CDR1 and CDR2 are LNHDA and SQIVND (reference sequence). The CDR3 DNA reads as TGTGCCGCTGGAAAGTACTACGAGCAGTACTTC. The encoded protein is CAAGKYYEQYF.

CDR3 sequence (DNA): TGTGCCAGTCGAGGGGAACACGAGCAGTACTTC. It encodes CASRGEHEQYF. The chain couples TRBV28 to TRBJ2-7, with D tentatively TRBD1 or TRBD2 (5 bases each). The CDR3 runs to 11 residues. Trimming took 9 bases from V and 5 from J, leaving 11 bases between them. Germline-derived CDR1 and CDR2 are MDHEN and SYDVKM.

In this sample, this clonotype turned up a few times. J is TRBJ1-2 and V is TRBV27, with 9 positions matching TRBD1. V shed 5 bases, J shed 5 bases, and the junction held 3 bases outside the gene matches. The CDR3 sequence is 13 residues long. CDR1 is MNHEY and CDR2 is SMNVEV in the germline V gene (reference sequence). The CDR3 reads CASSPTGGYGYTF. Written as DNA, the CDR3 is TGTGCCAGCAGTCCGACAGGGGGATATGGCTACACCTTC.